A single T cell receptor (beta chain) is shown here with its context. TCRdb's copy holds only in-frame clones and misses some; the assay was immunoSEQ multiplex PCR. The table shows about 43,000 clones, with roughly 90% occurring only once. The CDR3 covers 11 residues. The V end lost 5 bases, the J end lost 8 bases, and 9 bases lay between the germline ends. From germline, CDR1 is MNHEY and CDR2 SVGAGI. The data stem from a study of T cell changes during pregnancy in multiple sclerosis. Input material: PBMCs (not recorded whether the cells were cultured). The gene calls are TRBV6-5 and TRBJ1-1; no reliable D call. This sequence originates from a female donor with multiple sclerosis, enrolled in a pregnancy study. The CDR3 here is CASSEQLEAFF. As DNA, the CDR3 is TGTGCCAGCAGTGAACAGCTCGAAGCTTTCTTT.